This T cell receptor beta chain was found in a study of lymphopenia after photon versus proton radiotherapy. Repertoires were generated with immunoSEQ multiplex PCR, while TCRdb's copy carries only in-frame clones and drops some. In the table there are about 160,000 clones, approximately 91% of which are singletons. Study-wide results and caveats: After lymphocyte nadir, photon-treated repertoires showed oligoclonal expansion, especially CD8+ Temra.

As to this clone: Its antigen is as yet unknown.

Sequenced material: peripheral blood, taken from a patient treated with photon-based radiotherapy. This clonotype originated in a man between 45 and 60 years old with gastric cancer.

The CDR3 sequence: CASSIARSARDQPQHF. CDR3 DNA sequence: TGTGCCAGTAGTATAGCCAGGTCAGCGAGGGACCAGCCCCAGCATTTT. The rearrangement joins TRBV19 to TRBJ1-5; D is possibly TRBD1 (5 bases). Germline CDR1 is LNHDA and CDR2 is SQIVND (reference sequence). V was pared by 1 base and J by 7 bases, with 17 bases between. The CDR3 sequence is 16 residues long.